This T cell receptor (beta chain) was retrieved from a study of tissue T cells after allogeneic stem cell transplantation. Study outcomes and limitations: Motif-based clustering found tissue-specific repertoire signatures shared across patients, though few clones were shared. Alloreactivity or antigen specificity of tissue TCRs was not determined; some clones might be host cells. Within patients, tissue anatomy strongly shaped TCR repertoire composition.

Remarks on this clone: What it binds is not known. Each gene name is a mouse one.

Here immunoSEQ multiplex PCR was the method, and the copy in TCRdb shows in-frame clones only, minus some. The sample holds 20,000 to 25,000 clones, roughly 72% seen once. The TCR comes from a female BALB/c mouse in good health. The MHC haplotype of the strain is H2-d. The material sequenced was spleen.

CDR3 DNA (partial): TGTGCTAGCAGTTTGACAGGGGAAAACTCCGACTACACC. It codes for CASSLTGENSDYT. The full CDR3 is CASSLTGENSDYTF. The rearrangement uses TRBV29 and TRBJ1-2, with 8 bases aligning to TRBD1. The CDR3 goes on 1 residue after the read ends, and that part is filled in from the germline J gene. Per germline, CDR1 MSHET and CDR2 SYDVDS. V lost 3 bases to trimming and J lost 1 base; unmatched junction nucleotides: 1. The CDR3 is 14 residues long.